The 15 T cell receptor beta chains below all came from one sample that was sequenced in a study of long-term antiretroviral therapy in people with HIV. Survey level was the resolution at which the v3.0 immunoSEQ assay ran. Data came from immunoSEQ multiplex PCR; TCRdb stores just in-frame clones and leaves some out. The repertoire consists of 30,000 or so clones, with 65% to 85% occurring once and the leading ten covering approximately 3.4%. The starting material was unsorted PBMCs, obtained 3 years after starting antiretroviral therapy. Every receptor here comes from a man aged 50-59 years with HIV.

The rearrangement uses TRBV7-9 and TRBJ1-1; 7 bases match TRBD1. V trimming: 5 bases; J trimming: 4 bases; junction bases outside the gene matches: 4. The CDR3 loop spans 13 amino acids. The germline V gene has CDR1 SEHNR and CDR2 FQNEAQ (reference sequence). The CDR3 DNA reads as TGTGCCAGCAGCCCTACAGGGGTCACTGAAGCTTTCTTT. Its translation is CASSPTGVTEAFF.

The CDR3 nucleotides are TGTGCCAGCAGCACTGAGCGGGTCTCCTACAATGAGCAGTTCTTC. Amino acids: CASSTERVSYNEQFF. This sequence joins TRBV11-2 and TRBJ2-1; a weak D match, TRBD2 (6 bases). The CDR3 loop spans 15 amino acids. From germline, CDR1 is SGHAT and CDR2 FQNNGV. Trimming cost V 5 bases and J 0 bases, with 11 bases left between them.

The J gene is TRBJ1-6, the V gene TRBV5-1; D uncertain. The CDR3 length is 12 residues. In germline, CDR1 is SGHRS, CDR2 YFSETQ. V dropped 0 bases and J dropped 9 bases, with 4 bases sitting between them. In DNA, the CDR3 is TGCGCCAGCAGCTTGGATCGTTCACCCCTCCACTTT. This sequence encodes CASSLDRSPLHF.

This chain joins TRBV28 and TRBJ1-2; D might be TRBD1 (5 bases). The germline CDR1 and CDR2 sequences are MDHEN and SYDVKM. V lost 5 bases, J lost 8 bases, and 18 bases lay in between. This CDR3 has 14 residues. CDR3 in amino acids: CASSATFGARGYTF. CDR3 sequence (DNA): TGTGCCAGCAGTGCCACTTTTGGGGCTCGGGGCTACACCTTC.

The V and J genes are TRBV6-4 and TRBJ2-7; D perhaps matches TRBD2 (5 bases). Germline loops: CDR1 MRHNA, CDR2 SNTAGT. V lost 2 bases to trimming and J lost 3 bases, with 17 bases between them. The CDR3 is made up of 16 amino acids. CDR3 sequence reads: CASSDPKVTTIYEQYF. CDR3 DNA sequence: TGTGCCAGCAGTGACCCGAAGGTGACTACCATCTACGAGCAGTACTTC.

J is TRBJ1-3 and V is TRBV5-1; D not certain. This CDR3 contains 16 residues. Germline V CDR1 and CDR2: SGHRS, YFSETQ. V lost 0 bases to trimming and J lost 2 bases, with 12 bases between them. The CDR3 reads CASSLAGTGTGNTIYF. CDR3 sequence (DNA): TGCGCCAGCAGCTTGGCCGGAACCGGGACTGGAAACACCATATATTTT.

The V call is TRBV18, the J call TRBJ2-5, with TRBD2 matching over 11 bases. CDR3 length equals 16 residues. The germline V gene encodes CDR1 KGHSH and CDR2 LQKENI. J gave up 5 bases and V 5 bases, and 10 bases lay outside the gene matches. The CDR3, as DNA: TGTGCCAGCTCATCAATCGGACTAGCGGGCAGGGAGACCCAGTACTTC. This encodes CASSSIGLAGRETQYF.

The chain carries TRBV19 and TRBJ1-3, with 9 bases matching TRBD1. The CDR3 sequence is 17 residues long. V shed 4 bases, J shed 3 bases, and the junction held 10 bases outside the gene matches. CDR1 and CDR2 (germline): LNHDA, SQIVND (reference sequence). The CDR3 is CASSTLNRGPDGNTIYF. Written as DNA, the CDR3 is TGTGCCAGTAGTACCTTAAACAGGGGGCCGGATGGAAACACCATATATTTT.

V and J are TRBV27 and TRBJ2-2, with D possibly called TRBD1 or TRBD2 (5 bases each). The V and J ends lost 1 base and 7 bases respectively, with 10 bases between them. There are 14 residues in the CDR3. Germline CDR1 and CDR2: MNHEY and SMNVEV (reference sequence). The CDR3: CASSLWGRGGELFF. CDR3 DNA: TGTGCCAGCAGTTTATGGGGGAGAGGCGGGGAGCTGTTTTTT.

In DNA, the CDR3 is TGTGCCAGCAGTTTCGGCGTGGGCATGAACACTGAAGCTTTCTTT. This encodes CASSFGVGMNTEAFF. V and J are TRBV28 and TRBJ1-1, with no clear D. CDR1 MDHEN and CDR2 SYDVKM come from the germline V gene. The CDR3 has 15 amino acids. With 3 bases removed from V and 0 bases from J, the gap between germline ends came to 11 bases.

The chain couples TRBV7-2 to TRBJ2-3, with 10 bases matching TRBD2. Per germline, CDR1 SGHTA and CDR2 FQGNSA. There are 18 residues in the CDR3. V lost 3 bases, J lost 0 bases, and 9 bases stayed unmatched. The DNA of the CDR3 is TGTGCCAGCAGCTTGTCGGGACTAGCGCCTCGTAGCACAGATACGCAGTATTTT. Translation gives CASSLSGLAPRSTDTQYF. The full variable domain, with the rest looked up from reference TRBV7-2 and TRBJ2-3, is GAGVSQSPSNKVTEKGKDVELRCDPISGHTALYWYRQSLGQGLEFLIYFQGNSAPDKSGLPSDRFSAERTGGSVSTLTIQRTQQEDSAVYLCASSLSGLAPRSTDTQYFGPGTRLTVL.

The V gene is TRBV28, the J gene TRBJ2-3; D remains unclear. The CDR3 extends over 14 amino acids. V gave up 8 bases and J gave up 2 bases, with 14 bases separating them. CDR1 MDHEN and CDR2 SYDVKM come from the germline V gene. The CDR3 DNA reads TGTGCCAGCCTATGGGGTCGATTCACAGATACGCAGTATTTT. Translated, it gives CASLWGRFTDTQYF.

This chain links TRBV7-9 with TRBJ2-2; a possible D gene is TRBD1 (5 bases). The V gene's germline CDR1 is SEHNR and CDR2 FQNEAQ (reference sequence). V lost 4 bases and J 3 bases, leaving 12 bases between the germline ends. The CDR3 has 15 residues. CDR3 residues: CASSYNRPDTGELFF. CDR3 DNA: TGTGCCAGCAGCTACAACAGGCCGGACACCGGGGAGCTGTTTTTT.

The count of this clone is one. The chain has TRBV12-5 and TRBJ2-7; the D gene is possibly TRBD1 (5 bases). Germline values: CDR1 LGHNT, CDR2 FRNRAP. This CDR3 is built from 13 residues. Deletions cut 4 bases from V and 3 bases from J, with 10 bases between. CDR3 region: CASGSSDSYEQYF. As DNA, the CDR3 is TGTGCTAGTGGTTCTTCCGACAGCTACGAGCAGTACTTC.

The genes are TRBV7-9 and TRBJ1-2; D gene uncertain. The length of the CDR3 is 15 residues. V lost 1 base and J 4 bases, leaving 13 bases between the germline ends. Per the germline V gene, CDR1 is SEHNR and CDR2 is FQNEAQ (reference sequence). As DNA, the CDR3 is TGTGCCAGCAGCTTAGAGGATCCGGGAGGCTATGGCTACACCTTC. Translating gives CASSLEDPGGYGYTF.